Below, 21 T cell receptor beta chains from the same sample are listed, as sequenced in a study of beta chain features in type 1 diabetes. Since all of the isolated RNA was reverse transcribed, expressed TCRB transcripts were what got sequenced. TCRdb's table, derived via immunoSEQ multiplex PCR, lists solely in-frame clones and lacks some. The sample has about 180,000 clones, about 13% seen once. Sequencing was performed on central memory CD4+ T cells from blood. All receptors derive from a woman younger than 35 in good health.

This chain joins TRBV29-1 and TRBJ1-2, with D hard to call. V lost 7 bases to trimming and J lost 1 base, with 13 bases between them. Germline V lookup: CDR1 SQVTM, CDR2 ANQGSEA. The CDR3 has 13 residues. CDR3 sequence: CSAGDVVNYGYTF. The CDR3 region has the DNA TGCAGCGCCGGTGATGTGGTTAACTATGGCTACACCTTC.

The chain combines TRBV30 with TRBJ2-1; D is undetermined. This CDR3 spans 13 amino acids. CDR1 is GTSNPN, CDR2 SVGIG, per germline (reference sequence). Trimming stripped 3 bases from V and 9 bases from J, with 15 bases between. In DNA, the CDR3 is TGTGCCTGGAGCTCCCATAGTCTCCCTGAGCAGTTCTTC. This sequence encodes CAWSSHSLPEQFF.

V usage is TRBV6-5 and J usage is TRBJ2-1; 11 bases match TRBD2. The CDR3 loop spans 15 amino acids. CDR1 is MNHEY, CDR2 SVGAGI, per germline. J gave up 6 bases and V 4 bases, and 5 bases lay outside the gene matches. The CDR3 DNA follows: TGTGCCAGCAGTTCCCTGACTAGCGGGACCAATGAGCAGTTCTTC. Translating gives CASSSLTSGTNEQFF.

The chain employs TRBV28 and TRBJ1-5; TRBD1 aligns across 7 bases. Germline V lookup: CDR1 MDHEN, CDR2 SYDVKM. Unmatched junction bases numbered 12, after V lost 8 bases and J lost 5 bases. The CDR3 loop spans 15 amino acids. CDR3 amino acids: CASDRASPLDQPQHF. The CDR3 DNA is TGTGCCAGCGACAGGGCGTCCCCCTTGGATCAGCCCCAGCATTTT.

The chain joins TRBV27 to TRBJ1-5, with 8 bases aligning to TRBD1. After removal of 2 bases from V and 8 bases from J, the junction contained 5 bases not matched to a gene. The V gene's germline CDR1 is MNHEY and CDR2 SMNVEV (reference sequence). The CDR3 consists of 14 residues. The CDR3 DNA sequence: TGTGCCAGCAGTTTACGGACAGGGAAGGAGCCCCAGCATTTT. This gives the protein CASSLRTGKEPQHF.

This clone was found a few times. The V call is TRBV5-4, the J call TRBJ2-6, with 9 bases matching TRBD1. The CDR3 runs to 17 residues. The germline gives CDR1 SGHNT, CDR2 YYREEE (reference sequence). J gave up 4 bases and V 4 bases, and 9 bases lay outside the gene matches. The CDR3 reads CASSPGTGLSGANVLTF. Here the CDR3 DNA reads TGTGCCAGCAGCCCCGGGACAGGGTTATCAGGGGCCAACGTCCTGACTTTC.

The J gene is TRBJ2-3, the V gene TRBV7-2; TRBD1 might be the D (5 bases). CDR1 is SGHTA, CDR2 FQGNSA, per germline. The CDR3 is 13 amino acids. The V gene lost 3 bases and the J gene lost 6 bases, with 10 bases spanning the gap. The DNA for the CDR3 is TGTGCCAGCAGCTTCGGTTCAGGGGATACGCAGTATTTT. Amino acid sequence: CASSFGSGDTQYF.

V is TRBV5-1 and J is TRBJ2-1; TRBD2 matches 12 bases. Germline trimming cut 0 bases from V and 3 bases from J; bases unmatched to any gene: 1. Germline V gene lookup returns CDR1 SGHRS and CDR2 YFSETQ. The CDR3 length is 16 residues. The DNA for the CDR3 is TGCGCCAGCAGCTTGGCGACTAGCGGGAGCTACAATGAGCAGTTCTTC. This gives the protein CASSLATSGSYNEQFF.

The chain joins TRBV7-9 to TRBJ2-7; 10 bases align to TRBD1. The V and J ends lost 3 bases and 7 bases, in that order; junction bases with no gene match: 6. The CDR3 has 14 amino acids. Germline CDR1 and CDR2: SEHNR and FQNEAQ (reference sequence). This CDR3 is CASSFPTGGEEQYF. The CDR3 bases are TGTGCCAGCAGCTTTCCGACAGGGGGCGAGGAGCAGTACTTC.

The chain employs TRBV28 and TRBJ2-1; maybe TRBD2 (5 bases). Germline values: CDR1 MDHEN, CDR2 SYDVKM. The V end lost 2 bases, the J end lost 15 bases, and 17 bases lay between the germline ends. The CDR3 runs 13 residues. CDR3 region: CASSLPPGIKPFF. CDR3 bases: TGTGCCAGCAGTTTACCCCCCGGGATTAAGCCGTTCTTC. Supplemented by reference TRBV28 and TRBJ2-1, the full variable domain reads DVKVTQSSRYLVKRTGEKVFLECVQDMDHENMFWYRQDPGLGLRLIYFSYDVKMKEKGDIPEGYSVSREKKERFSLILESASTNQTSMYLCASSLPPGIKPFFGPGTRLTVL.

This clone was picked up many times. Here the CDR3 reads CASSTNPQANEQFF. CDR3 bases: TGTGCCAGTAGTACGAACCCCCAGGCCAATGAGCAGTTCTTC. The chain is built from TRBV19 and TRBJ2-1; D gene ambiguous. The germline gives CDR1 LNHDA, CDR2 SQIVND (reference sequence). Trimming removed 4 bases at V and 6 bases at J, with 13 bases between. CDR3 length equals 14 residues.

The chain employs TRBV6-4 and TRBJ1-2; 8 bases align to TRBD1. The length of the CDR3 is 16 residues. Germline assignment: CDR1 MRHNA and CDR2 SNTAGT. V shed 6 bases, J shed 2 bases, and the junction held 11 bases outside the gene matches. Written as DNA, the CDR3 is TGTGCCAGCAGAGGTGGGACAGGCGATAAGAACTATGGCTACACCTTC. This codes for CASRGGTGDKNYGYTF.

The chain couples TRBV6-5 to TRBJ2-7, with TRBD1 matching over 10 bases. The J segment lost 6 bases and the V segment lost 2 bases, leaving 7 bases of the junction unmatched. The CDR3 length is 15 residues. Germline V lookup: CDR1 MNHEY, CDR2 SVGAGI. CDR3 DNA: TGTGCCAGCAGTTACACGATGGACAGGGGGTCCGAGCAGTACTTC. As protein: CASSYTMDRGSEQYF.

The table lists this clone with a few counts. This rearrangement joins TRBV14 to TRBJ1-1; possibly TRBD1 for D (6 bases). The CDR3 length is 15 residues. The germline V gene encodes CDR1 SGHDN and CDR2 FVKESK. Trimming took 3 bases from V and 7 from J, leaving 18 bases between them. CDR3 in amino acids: CASSHRAGGRLEAFF. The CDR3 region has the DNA TGTGCCAGCAGCCATCGTGCCGGGGGGCGCCTTGAAGCTTTCTTT.

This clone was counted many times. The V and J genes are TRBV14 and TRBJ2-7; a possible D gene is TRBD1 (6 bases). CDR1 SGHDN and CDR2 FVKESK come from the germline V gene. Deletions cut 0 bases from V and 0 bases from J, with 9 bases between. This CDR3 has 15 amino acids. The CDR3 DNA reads TGTGCCAGCAGCCAAGAAGGGGGTAGCTCCTACGAGCAGTACTTC. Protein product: CASSQEGGSSYEQYF.

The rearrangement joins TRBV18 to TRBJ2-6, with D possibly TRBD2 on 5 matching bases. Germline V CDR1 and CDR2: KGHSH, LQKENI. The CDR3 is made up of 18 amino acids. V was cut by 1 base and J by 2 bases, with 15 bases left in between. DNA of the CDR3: TGTGCCAGCTCACCACGGGCTAGCACCCTGGCTGGGGCCAACGTCCTGACTTTC. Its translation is CASSPRASTLAGANVLTF.

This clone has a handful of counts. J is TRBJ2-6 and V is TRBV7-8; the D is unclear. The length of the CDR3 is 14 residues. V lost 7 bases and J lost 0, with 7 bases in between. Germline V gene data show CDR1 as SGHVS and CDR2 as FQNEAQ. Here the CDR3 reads CASTLVSGANVLTF. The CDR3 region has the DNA TGTGCCAGCACCCTAGTCTCTGGGGCCAACGTCCTGACTTTC.

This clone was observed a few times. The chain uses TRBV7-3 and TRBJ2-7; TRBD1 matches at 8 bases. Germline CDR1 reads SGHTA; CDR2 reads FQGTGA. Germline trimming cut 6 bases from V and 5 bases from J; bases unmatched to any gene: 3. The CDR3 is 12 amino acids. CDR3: CASSDRGHEQYF. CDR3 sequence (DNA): TGTGCCAGCAGTGACAGGGGCCACGAGCAGTACTTC.

The CDR3 is CASDRGANEQYF. CDR3 coding DNA: TGTGCCAGTGACAGGGGGGCGAACGAGCAGTACTTC. The rearrangement joins TRBV7-9 to TRBJ2-7; TRBD1 agrees at 9 bases. Germline CDR1 and CDR2: SEHNR and FQNEAQ (reference sequence). J was trimmed by 5 bases and V by 9 bases; bases with no gene match: 5. The CDR3 loop spans 12 amino acids.

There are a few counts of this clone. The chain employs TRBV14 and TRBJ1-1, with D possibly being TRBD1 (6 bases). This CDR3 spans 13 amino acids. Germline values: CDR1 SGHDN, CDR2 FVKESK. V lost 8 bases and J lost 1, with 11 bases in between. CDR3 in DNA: TGTGCCAGCGCAGGACAGCCGAACACTGAAGCTTTCTTT. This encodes CASAGQPNTEAFF.

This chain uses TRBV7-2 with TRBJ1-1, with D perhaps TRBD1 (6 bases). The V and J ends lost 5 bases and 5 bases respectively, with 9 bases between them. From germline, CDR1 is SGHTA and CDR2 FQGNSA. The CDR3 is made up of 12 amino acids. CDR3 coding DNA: TGTGCCAGCAGCCACGGACAGACTGAAGCTTTCTTT. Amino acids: CASSHGQTEAFF. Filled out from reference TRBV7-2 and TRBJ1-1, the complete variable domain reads GAGVSQSPSNKVTEKGKDVELRCDPISGHTALYWYRQSLGQGLEFLIYFQGNSAPDKSGLPSDRFSAERTGGSVSTLTIQRTQQEDSAVYLCASSHGQTEAFFGQGTRLTVV.